The sequence of this T cell receptor (beta chain) was determined in a study of T cell changes during pregnancy in multiple sclerosis. The CDR3 loop spans 13 amino acids. V was pared by 8 bases and J by 5 bases, with 15 bases between. Germline V lookup: CDR1 MNHEY, CDR2 SVGAGI. Measured with immunoSEQ multiplex PCR; TCRdb has only the in-frame clones, and not every one. The sample includes tens of thousands of clones, 90% of them seen just once. The chain couples TRBV6-5 to TRBJ1-1, with a tentative D call TRBD1 (5 bases). This sequence was found in a female donor in good health, enrolled as a control in a pregnancy study. The source was peripheral blood, collected in the first trimester of pregnancy. Here the CDR3 DNA reads TGTGCCAGCTGGGGCAGGTCGAGGACTGAAGCTTTCTTT. Translating gives CASWGRSRTEAFF.